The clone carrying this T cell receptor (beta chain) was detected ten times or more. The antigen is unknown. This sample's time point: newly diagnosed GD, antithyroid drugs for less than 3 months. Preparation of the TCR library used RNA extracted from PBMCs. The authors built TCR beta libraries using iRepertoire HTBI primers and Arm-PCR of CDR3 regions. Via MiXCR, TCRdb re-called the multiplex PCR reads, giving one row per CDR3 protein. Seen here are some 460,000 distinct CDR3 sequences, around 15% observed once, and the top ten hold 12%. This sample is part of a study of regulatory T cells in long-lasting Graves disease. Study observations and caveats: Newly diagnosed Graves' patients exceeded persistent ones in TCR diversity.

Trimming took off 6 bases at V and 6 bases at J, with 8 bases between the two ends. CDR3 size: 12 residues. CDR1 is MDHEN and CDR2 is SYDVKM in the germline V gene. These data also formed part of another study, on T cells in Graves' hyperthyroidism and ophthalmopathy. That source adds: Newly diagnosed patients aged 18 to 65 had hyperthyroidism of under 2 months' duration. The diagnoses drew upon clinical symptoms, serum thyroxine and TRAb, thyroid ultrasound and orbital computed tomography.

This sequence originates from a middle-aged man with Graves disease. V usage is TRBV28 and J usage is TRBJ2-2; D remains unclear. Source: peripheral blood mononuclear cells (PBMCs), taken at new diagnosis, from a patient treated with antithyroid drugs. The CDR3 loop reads CASREVAGELFF. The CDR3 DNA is TGTGCCAGCAGGGAAGTGGCCGGGGAGCTGTTTTTT.